These T cell receptor beta chains were read from a single sample in a study of T cells in Graves' hyperthyroidism and ophthalmopathy. Each CDR3 protein is one row after TCRdb ran MiXCR on the multiplex PCR reads. The repertoire includes roughly 400,000 distinct CDR3 sequences, more than 12% of them detected once, and 28% sits in the top ten. The sequencing sample was made of blood. These receptor sequences come from a man between 45 and 60 years old with Graves' ophthalmopathy. Both conserved end residues are part of each CDR3. The D gene is left open where the match is weak. Size tells how often a clone was seen (once, few, many) or the class of an expanded clone, and some rows leave it out.

V: TRBV29-1
D: TRBD2
length: 15
J: TRBJ2-5
size: NA
DNA: TGCAGCGTTGACGGGACTAGCAGAAAGGAAGAGACCCAGTACTTC
CDR3: CSVDGTSRKEETQYF

V: TRBV19
D: NA
length: 13
J: TRBJ2-1
size: NA
DNA: TGTGCCAGTAGTTGGAGAGGGGTCAATGAGCAGTTCTTC
CDR3: CASSWRGVNEQFF

V: TRBV30
D: NA
length: 12
J: TRBJ2-1
size: many
DNA: TGTGCCTGGACGGGGGCCTACAATGAGCAGTTCTTC
CDR3: CAWTGAYNEQFF

V: TRBV7-2
D: NA
length: 15
J: TRBJ2-5
size: many
DNA: TGTGCCAGCAGCCACCCAGGGTCCGTGGGTGAGACCCAGTACTTC
CDR3: CASSHPGSVGETQYF

V: TRBV24-1
D: TRBD1
length: 15
J: TRBJ2-7
size: NA
DNA: TGTGCCACCAGTGATCTATGGGACAGGGTCTACGAGCAGTACTTC
CDR3: CATSDLWDRVYEQYF

V: TRBV19
D: NA
length: 15
J: TRBJ1-4
size: few
DNA: TGTGCCAGTAGTCCGGTTGGGGGGGGAAATGAAAAACTGTTTTTT
CDR3: CASSPVGGGNEKLFF

V: TRBV9
D: NA
length: 14
J: TRBJ1-1
size: many
DNA: TGTGCCAGCAGCCCCATACTCCTGAACACTGAAGCTTTCTTT
CDR3: CASSPILLNTEAFF

V: TRBV28
D: NA
length: 14
J: TRBJ1-4
size: few
DNA: TGTGCCAGCAGTTCTCAGGGATTCGGAGAAAAACTGTTTTTT
CDR3: CASSSQGFGEKLFF

V: TRBV6-1
D: NA
length: 17
J: TRBJ2-1
size: NA
DNA: TGTGCCAGCACCCCCAGGGGTGGGAGTGATCGATTGGATGAGCAGTTCTTC
CDR3: CASTPRGGSDRLDEQFF

V: TRBV20-1
D: NA
length: 13
J: TRBJ1-5
size: many
DNA: TGCAGTGCTAGAGAACCTGCCTATCAGCCCCAGCATTTT
CDR3: CSAREPAYQPQHF

V: TRBV2
D: NA
length: 14
J: TRBJ2-1
size: many
DNA: TGTGCCAGCAGTGATTTTAGTGCGGGAAGCAAGCAGTTCTTC
CDR3: CASSDFSAGSKQFF

V: TRBV11-1
D: NA
length: 15
J: TRBJ2-1
size: many
DNA: TGTGCCAGCAGCTTAGGTGCGAGTTCCTACAATGAGCAGTTCTTC
CDR3: CASSLGASSYNEQFF

V: TRBV28
D: TRBD2
length: 16
J: TRBJ2-5
size: NA
DNA: TGTGCCAGCAGTCCCGCGCTAGCGGGGGGGGTGGGAACCCAGTACTTC
CDR3: CASSPALAGGVGTQYF

V: TRBV6-1
D: NA
length: 14
J: TRBJ2-7
size: few
DNA: TGTGCCAGCAGGGACACGTTGATAATCTACGAGCAGTACTTC
CDR3: CASRDTLIIYEQYF

V: TRBV12-3/TRBV12-4
D: NA
length: 16
J: TRBJ1-2
size: many
DNA: TGTGCCAGCAGTTTAATCCTCGATTGGGCCTTGTATGGCTACACCTTC
CDR3: CASSLILDWALYGYTF

V: TRBV27
D: NA
length: 15
J: TRBJ2-7
size: many
DNA: TGTGCCAGCAGATCGGGGTGGCGGGCCTCCTACGAGCAGTACTTC
CDR3: CASRSGWRASYEQYF

V: TRBV19
D: NA
length: 15
J: TRBJ1-2
size: NA
DNA: TGTGCCAGTAGTATAGCCAGGACAGACCACTATGGCTACACCTTC
CDR3: CASSIARTDHYGYTF

V: TRBV4-2
D: NA
length: 17
J: TRBJ1-2
size: NA
DNA: TGTGCCAGCAGCCATCCTCAAGGGGTCCTTGCTAACTATGGCTACACCTTC
CDR3: CASSHPQGVLANYGYTF

V: TRBV18
D: NA
length: 15
J: TRBJ2-1
size: few
DNA: TGTGCCAGCTCACCTAACATGGGGTCCTACAATGAGCAGTTCTTC
CDR3: CASSPNMGSYNEQFF

V: TRBV20-1
D: NA
length: 15
J: TRBJ2-3
size: many
DNA: TGCAGTGCTGAAGGTACTCCCCGGAGCACAGATACGCAGTATTTT
CDR3: CSAEGTPRSTDTQYF

V: TRBV20-1
D: TRBD2
length: 16
J: TRBJ2-1
size: many
DNA: TGCAGTGCTCGGACTAGCGGGAGGGTGTCCTACAATGAGCAGTTCTTC
CDR3: CSARTSGRVSYNEQFF

V: TRBV9
D: TRBD2
length: 17
J: TRBJ2-3
size: few
DNA: TGTGCCAGCAGCCCGAGACCTAGCGGGAGGGCCCAAGATACGCAGTATTTT
CDR3: CASSPRPSGRAQDTQYF

V: TRBV5-1
D: TRBD2
length: 18
J: TRBJ2-1
size: many
DNA: TGCGCCAGCAGCCCAAGGACTAGCGGGAGGACAACCTACAATGAGCAGTTCTTC
CDR3: CASSPRTSGRTTYNEQFF

V: TRBV11-2
D: NA
length: 14
J: TRBJ2-1
size: NA
DNA: TGTGCCAGCAGCTTAGGTACCCCCGACAATGAGCAGTTCTTC
CDR3: CASSLGTPDNEQFF

V: TRBV12-3/TRBV12-4
D: TRBD1
length: 13
J: TRBJ2-7
size: many
DNA: TGTGCCAGCAGGTCGACCGGGACAGGGGGCGTGTACTTC
CDR3: CASRSTGTGGVYF

V: TRBV10-3
D: NA
length: 15
J: TRBJ1-1
size: many
DNA: TGTGCCATCAGAGAAGACGGGACAACTAACACTGAAGCTTTCTTT
CDR3: CAIREDGTTNTEAFF

V: TRBV6-2/TRBV6-3
D: TRBD1
length: 14
J: TRBJ1-1
size: NA
DNA: TGTGCCAGCAGCACCGGGACAGAGTTCACTGAAGCTTTCTTT
CDR3: CASSTGTEFTEAFF

V: TRBV28
D: TRBD1
length: 14
J: TRBJ1-2
size: many
DNA: TGTGCCAGCAGCCCCTCACAGGGGAGCTATGGCTACACCTTC
CDR3: CASSPSQGSYGYTF

V: TRBV3-1
D: TRBD2
length: 14
J: TRBJ2-5
size: many
DNA: TGTGCCAGCAGCCAAGATAGCGGGACTGAGACCCAGTACTTC
CDR3: CASSQDSGTETQYF